Below, 18 T cell receptor beta chains from the same sample are listed, as sequenced in a study of spatial heterogeneity in lung cancer. One entry per CDR3 protein, called by TCRdb with MiXCR from the 5' RACE reads. Of approximately 11,000 distinct CDR3 sequences in the sample, approximately 3.8% are singletons; the top ten hold 6.5% to 9.5%. Time point here: sample taken at primary tumor resection. In each case, whole RNA from tumor, nontumor lung or frozen PBMC was sequenced unsorted. This sample comprised normal lung tissue next to the tumor, obtained at surgery. Receptors were obtained from a male donor with early-stage non-small cell lung cancer.

This clonotype was picked up many times. The V call is TRBV11-2, the J call TRBJ2-3; perhaps TRBD2 as D (5 bases). From germline, CDR1 is SGHAT and CDR2 FQNNGV. The ends were cut back, 5 bases at V and 3 bases at J, with 15 bases in the middle. The CDR3 has 15 amino acids. This chain's CDR3 is CASSPPGVQTDTQYF. The CDR3 DNA reads as TGTGCCAGCAGCCCACCCGGGGTTCAGACAGATACGCAGTATTTT.

This clonotype is judged medium-sized. This chain joins TRBV19 and TRBJ2-7; D gene ambiguous. This CDR3 has 11 residues. Trimming stripped 8 bases from V and 7 bases from J, with 12 bases between. The V gene's germline CDR1 is LNHDA and CDR2 SQIVND (reference sequence). The CDR3 bases are TGTGCCAGTGGCAGAGCGTGGGAGCAGTACTTC. Its protein product is CASGRAWEQYF.

In this sample, this clonotype turned up many times. This chain connects TRBV6-5 to TRBJ2-5; TRBD2 matches at 8 bases. The CDR3 is 14 amino acids. Losses at the gene ends were 6 bases for V and 3 bases for J; bases not matched to a gene: 6. From germline, CDR1 is MNHEY and CDR2 SVGAGI. The CDR3 nucleotides are TGTGCCAGCAGGTCCGGGACTAGTAAAGAGACCCAGTACTTC. Its protein is CASRSGTSKETQYF.

This clonotype was recorded many times. The chain joins TRBV7-2 to TRBJ2-2, with 7 bases lining up with TRBD2. Germline V gene sequence: CDR1 SGHTA, CDR2 FQGNSA. Unmatched junction bases numbered 4, after V lost 11 bases and J lost 4 bases. The CDR3 loop spans 12 amino acids. The CDR3 DNA sequence: TGTGCCTTAAAGCGGGGCACCGGGGAGCTGTTTTTT. This encodes CALKRGTGELFF.

In its sample, this clonotype was seen many times. The rearrangement links TRBV3-1 to TRBJ2-3; D is perhaps TRBD1 or TRBD2 (5 bases each). The CDR3 spans 15 residues. Looked up from germline, CDR1 is LGHDT and CDR2 is YNNKEL (reference sequence). V was clipped by 0 bases and J by 4 bases, with 11 bases between them. CDR3 nucleotides: TGTGCCAGCAGCCAAGAGGCGAGGGGCTCAGATACGCAGTATTTT. It codes for CASSQEARGSDTQYF.

Ten or more counts support this clonotype. This chain joins TRBV19 and TRBJ2-7; the match to TRBD2 covers 8 bases. Germline CDR1 LNHDA, CDR2 SQIVND (reference sequence). The trim removed 5 bases at V and 6 bases at J, leaving 12 bases unmatched. This CDR3 is 15 amino acids long. CDR3 loop: CASSVLAGPFGEQYF. DNA of the CDR3: TGTGCCAGTAGTGTGCTAGCGGGTCCCTTTGGCGAGCAGTACTTC.

The chain couples TRBV4-3 to TRBJ2-1; 11 nucleotides agree with TRBD2. With 3 bases clipped from V and 1 base from J, the junction kept 8 bases outside the gene matches. Germline V gives CDR1 LGHNA, CDR2 YSLEER. CDR3 length: 18 amino acids. This chain's CDR3 is CASSHRPGLAASYNEQFF. In DNA form, the CDR3 reads TGCGCCAGCAGCCACCGCCCGGGACTAGCGGCATCCTACAATGAGCAGTTCTTC.

This clonotype was seen at least ten times. The rearrangement links TRBV2 to TRBJ2-3, with 8 bases fitting TRBD2. The CDR3 runs to 16 residues. V shed 5 bases and J 0 bases; nucleotides not matched to a gene: 7. Looked up from germline, CDR1 is SNHLY and CDR2 is FYNNEI. DNA for the CDR3: TGTGCCAGCAGTTCCGGGACGGGAGGGAGCACAGATACGCAGTATTTT. Protein product: CASSSGTGGSTDTQYF.

This clonotype appeared many times. This chain joins TRBV7-2 and TRBJ2-1; TRBD2 matches at 9 bases. V was clipped by 5 bases and J by 7 bases; unmatched bases: 9. CDR1 and CDR2 from the germline V gene are SGHTA and FQGNSA. The CDR3 spans 15 residues. The CDR3 here is CASSPMAGGPNEQFF. In DNA, the CDR3 is TGTGCCAGCAGCCCAATGGCGGGAGGGCCGAATGAGCAGTTCTTC.

This clonotype was seen a few times. This sequence joins TRBV20-1 and TRBJ2-6; TRBD1 aligns across 9 bases. Germline CDR1 and CDR2: DFQATT and SNEGSKA (reference sequence). After removal of 3 bases from V and 1 base from J, the junction contained 13 bases not matched to a gene. This CDR3 comprises 19 residues. The CDR3 DNA reads as TGCAGTGCTAGTAATGGGTTGGGACAGGGAAAGTCTGGGGCCAACGTCCTGACTTTC. Translated, it gives CSASNGLGQGKSGANVLTF.

The sample holds many counts of this clonotype. The genes are TRBV27 and TRBJ2-7; D is ambiguous. CDR1 and CDR2 (germline): MNHEY, SMNVEV (reference sequence). V lost 0 bases and J 3 bases, leaving 6 bases between the germline ends. The CDR3 is 13 amino acids. In nucleotides, the CDR3 is TGTGCCAGCAGTTTATCGGCGAACTACGAGCAGTACTTC. Translation: CASSLSANYEQYF.

Many counts were recorded for this clonotype. The chain carries TRBV28 and TRBJ2-3; maybe TRBD1 (5 bases). Germline V gene lookup returns CDR1 MDHEN and CDR2 SYDVKM. Trimming took 6 bases from V and 2 from J, leaving 15 bases between them. CDR3 length: 15 residues. The CDR3 DNA is TGTGCCAGCAGCTTGAAACAGGAGCTCACAGATACGCAGTATTTT. This sequence encodes CASSLKQELTDTQYF. Full variable domain (missing parts from reference TRBV28 and TRBJ2-3): DVKVTQSSRYLVKRTGEKVFLECVQDMDHENMFWYRQDPGLGLRLIYFSYDVKMKEKGDIPEGYSVSREKKERFSLILESASTNQTSMYLCASSLKQELTDTQYFGPGTRLTVL.

In its sample, this clonotype was seen a few times. The chain links TRBV5-5 to TRBJ1-5; D remains ambiguous. Per germline, CDR1 SGHKS and CDR2 YYEKEE (reference sequence). CDR3 length: 13 residues. The germline V and J ends were trimmed by 3 bases and 2 bases, with 6 bases remaining between them. CDR3 in amino acids: CASSSLGNQPQHF. The CDR3 region has the DNA TGTGCCAGCAGCTCCCTAGGCAATCAGCCCCAGCATTTT.

This clonotype ranks as medium-sized (0.01 to 0.1%). V usage is TRBV27 and J usage is TRBJ1-4; maybe TRBD1 (6 bases). Trimming removed 2 bases at V and 8 bases at J, with 15 bases between. The CDR3 sequence is 15 residues long. Germline V gives CDR1 MNHEY, CDR2 SMNVEV (reference sequence). CDR3 protein: CASSLDRGRMEKLFF. The CDR3 DNA follows: TGTGCCAGCAGTTTAGACCGGGGGCGGATGGAAAAACTGTTTTTT.

This clonotype was counted ten times or more. This chain connects TRBV9 to TRBJ1-1; D is possibly TRBD1 (5 bases). Germline V gives CDR1 SGDLS, CDR2 YYNGEE. V was shortened by 0 bases and J by 5 bases, with 14 bases between the two germline ends. The CDR3 is 15 residues long. The CDR3 spells CASSVGPVGGTEAFF. The CDR3 DNA sequence: TGTGCCAGCAGCGTAGGACCCGTGGGGGGAACTGAAGCTTTCTTT.

In its sample, this clonotype ranks as medium-sized. V gene TRBV7-9 combines with J gene TRBJ1-2, with TRBD1 identical over 8 bases. Germline V gene lookup returns CDR1 SEHNR and CDR2 FQNEAQ (reference sequence). V was clipped by 5 bases and J by 5 bases; unmatched bases: 13. There are 16 residues in the CDR3. CDR3 sequence (DNA): TGTGCCAGCAGCCAACAAGCCGGGACAGGAGTATATGGCTACACCTTC. Translated: CASSQQAGTGVYGYTF.

This clonotype came up many times. The CDR3 region has the DNA TGTGCCATCAGTGAGGAAGGTCCGGAATCATCCTACGAGCAGTACTTC. This encodes CAISEEGPESSYEQYF. The chain uses TRBV10-3 and TRBJ2-7; D unclear. CDR1 and CDR2 (germline): ENHRY, SYGVKD. V lost 2 bases and J 1 base, leaving 15 bases between the germline ends. This CDR3 region has 16 residues.

This clonotype has ten or more counts. The J gene is TRBJ1-5, the V gene TRBV20-1, with D tentatively TRBD1 (6 bases). Trimming left V 4 bases short and J 0 bases short, with 10 bases between. The CDR3 extends over 14 amino acids. From germline, CDR1 is DFQATT and CDR2 SNEGSKA (reference sequence). CDR3 residues: CSAMDSNSNQPQHF. In nucleotides, the CDR3 is TGCAGTGCTATGGACAGTAATAGCAATCAGCCCCAGCATTTT.